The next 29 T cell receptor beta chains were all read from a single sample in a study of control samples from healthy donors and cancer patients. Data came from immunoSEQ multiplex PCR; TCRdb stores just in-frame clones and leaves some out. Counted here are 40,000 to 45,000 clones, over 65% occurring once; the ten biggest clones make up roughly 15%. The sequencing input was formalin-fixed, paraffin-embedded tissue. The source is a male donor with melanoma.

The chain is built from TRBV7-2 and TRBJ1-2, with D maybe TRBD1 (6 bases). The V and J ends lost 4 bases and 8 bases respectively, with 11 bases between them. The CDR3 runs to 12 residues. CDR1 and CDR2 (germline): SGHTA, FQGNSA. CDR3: CASSSGHPGYTF. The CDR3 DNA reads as TGTGCCAGCAGCTCGGGACATCCGGGCTACACCTTC.

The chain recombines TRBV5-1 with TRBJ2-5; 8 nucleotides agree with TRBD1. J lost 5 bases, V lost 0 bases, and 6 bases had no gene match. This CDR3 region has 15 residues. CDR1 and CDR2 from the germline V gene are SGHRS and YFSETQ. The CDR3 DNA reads TGCGCCAGCAGCTTGGTGGCAGGGGGCGCGGAGACCCAGTACTTC. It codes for CASSLVAGGAETQYF.

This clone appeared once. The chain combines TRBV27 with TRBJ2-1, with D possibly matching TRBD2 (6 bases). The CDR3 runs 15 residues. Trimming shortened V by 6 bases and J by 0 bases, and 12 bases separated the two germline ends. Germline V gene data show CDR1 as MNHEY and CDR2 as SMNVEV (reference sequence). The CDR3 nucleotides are TGTGCCAGCAGCCGATTGGGGGGCTCCTACAATGAGCAGTTCTTC. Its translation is CASSRLGGSYNEQFF.

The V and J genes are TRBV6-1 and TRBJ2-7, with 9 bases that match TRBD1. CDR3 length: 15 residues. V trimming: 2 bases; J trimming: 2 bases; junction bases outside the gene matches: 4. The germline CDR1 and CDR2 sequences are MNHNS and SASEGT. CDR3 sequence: CASSERQGGPYEQYF. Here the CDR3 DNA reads TGTGCCAGCAGTGAACGACAGGGGGGCCCCTACGAGCAGTACTTC.

CDR3 bases: TGTGCCAGCAGCTTCGACCCCGGGGTTTATGAGACCCAGTACTTC. This sequence encodes CASSFDPGVYETQYF. The rearrangement links TRBV11-2 to TRBJ2-5; perhaps TRBD2 as D (5 bases). V shed 3 bases and J shed 5 bases, with 16 bases lying between them. The germline gives CDR1 SGHAT, CDR2 FQNNGV. The CDR3 contains 15 residues.

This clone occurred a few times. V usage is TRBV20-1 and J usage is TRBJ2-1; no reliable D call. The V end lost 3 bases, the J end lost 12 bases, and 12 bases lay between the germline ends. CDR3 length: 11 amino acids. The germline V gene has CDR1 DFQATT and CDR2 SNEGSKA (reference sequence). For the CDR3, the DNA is TGCAGTGCTAGTGTGGGGAAGGGGCAGTTCTTC. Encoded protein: CSASVGKGQFF.

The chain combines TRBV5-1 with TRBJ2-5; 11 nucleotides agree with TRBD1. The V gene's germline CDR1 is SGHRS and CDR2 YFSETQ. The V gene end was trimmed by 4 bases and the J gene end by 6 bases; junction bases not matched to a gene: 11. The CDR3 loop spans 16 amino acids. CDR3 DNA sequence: TGCGCCAGCAGCCCAACTGGACAGGGGGCGGGAAAGACCCAGTACTTC. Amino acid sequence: CASSPTGQGAGKTQYF.

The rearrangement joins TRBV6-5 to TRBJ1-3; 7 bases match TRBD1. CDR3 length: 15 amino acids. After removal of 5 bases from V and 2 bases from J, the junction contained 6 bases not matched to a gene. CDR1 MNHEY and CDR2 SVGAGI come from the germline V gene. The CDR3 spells CASSKTGDTGNTIYF. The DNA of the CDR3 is TGTGCCAGCAGTAAAACAGGGGACACTGGAAACACCATATATTTT.

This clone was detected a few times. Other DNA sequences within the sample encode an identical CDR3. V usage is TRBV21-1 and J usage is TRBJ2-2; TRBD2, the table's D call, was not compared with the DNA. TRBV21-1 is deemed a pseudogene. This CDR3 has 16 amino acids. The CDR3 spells CASSKDEASNTGELFF. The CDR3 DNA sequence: TGTGCCAGCAGCAAAGACGAGGCAAGCAACACCGGGGAGCTGTTTTTT.

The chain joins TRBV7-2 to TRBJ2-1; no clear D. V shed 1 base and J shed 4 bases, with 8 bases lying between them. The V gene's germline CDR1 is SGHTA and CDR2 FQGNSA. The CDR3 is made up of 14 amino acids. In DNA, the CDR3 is TGTGCCAGCAGCTTAGTTAGCCAGTACAATGAGCAGTTCTTC. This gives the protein CASSLVSQYNEQFF.

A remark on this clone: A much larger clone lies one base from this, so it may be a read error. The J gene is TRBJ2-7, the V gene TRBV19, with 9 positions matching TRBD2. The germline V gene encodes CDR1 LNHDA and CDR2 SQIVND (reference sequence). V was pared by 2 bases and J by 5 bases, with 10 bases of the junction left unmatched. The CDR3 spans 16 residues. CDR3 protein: CASSIRTSERSDEQYF. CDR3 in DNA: TGTGCCAGTAGTATAAGGACTAGCGAGAGAAGCGACGAGCAGTACTTC.

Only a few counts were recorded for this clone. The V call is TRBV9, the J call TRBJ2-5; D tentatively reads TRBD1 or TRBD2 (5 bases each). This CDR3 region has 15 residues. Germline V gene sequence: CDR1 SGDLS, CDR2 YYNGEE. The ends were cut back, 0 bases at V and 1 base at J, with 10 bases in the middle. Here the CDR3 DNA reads TGTGCCAGCAGCGTAGCTGGGGGACCCCAAGAGACCCAGTACTTC. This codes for CASSVAGGPQETQYF. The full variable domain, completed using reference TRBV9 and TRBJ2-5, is DSGVTQTPKHLITATGQRVTLRCSPRSGDLSVYWYQQSLDQGLQFLIQYYNGEERAKGNILERFSAQQFPDLHSELNLSSLELGDSALYFCASSVAGGPQETQYFGPGTRLLVL.

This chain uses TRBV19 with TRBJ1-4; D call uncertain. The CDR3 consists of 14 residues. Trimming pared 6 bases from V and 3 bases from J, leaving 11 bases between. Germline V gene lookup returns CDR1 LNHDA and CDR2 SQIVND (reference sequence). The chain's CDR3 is CASRRYNANEKLFF. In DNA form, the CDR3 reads TGTGCCAGTAGACGCTATAACGCTAATGAAAAACTGTTTTTT.

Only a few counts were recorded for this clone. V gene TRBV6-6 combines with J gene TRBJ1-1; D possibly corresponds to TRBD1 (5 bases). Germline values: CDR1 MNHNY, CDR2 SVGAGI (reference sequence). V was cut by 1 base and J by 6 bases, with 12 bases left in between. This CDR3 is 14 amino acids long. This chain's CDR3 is CASSYWGGDAEAFF. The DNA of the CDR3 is TGTGCCAGCAGTTACTGGGGGGGGGATGCTGAAGCTTTCTTT.

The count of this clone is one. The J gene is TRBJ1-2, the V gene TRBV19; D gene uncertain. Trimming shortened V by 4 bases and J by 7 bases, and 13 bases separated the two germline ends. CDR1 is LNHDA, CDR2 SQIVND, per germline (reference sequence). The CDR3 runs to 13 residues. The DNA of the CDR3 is TGTGCCAGTAGTACGTCAAGATTATCTGGCTACACCTTC. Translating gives CASSTSRLSGYTF.

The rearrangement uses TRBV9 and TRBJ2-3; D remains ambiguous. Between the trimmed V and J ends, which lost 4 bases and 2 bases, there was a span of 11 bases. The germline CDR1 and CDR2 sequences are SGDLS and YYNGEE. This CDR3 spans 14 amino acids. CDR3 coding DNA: TGTGCCAGCAGCCTTGGGCGTCCCACAGATACGCAGTATTTT. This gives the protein CASSLGRPTDTQYF.

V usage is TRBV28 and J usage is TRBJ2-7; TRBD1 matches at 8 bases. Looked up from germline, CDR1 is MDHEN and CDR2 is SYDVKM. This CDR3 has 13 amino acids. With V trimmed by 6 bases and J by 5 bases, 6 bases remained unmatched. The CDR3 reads CASRGQAWNEQYF. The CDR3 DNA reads TGTGCCAGCAGGGGACAGGCGTGGAACGAGCAGTACTTC.

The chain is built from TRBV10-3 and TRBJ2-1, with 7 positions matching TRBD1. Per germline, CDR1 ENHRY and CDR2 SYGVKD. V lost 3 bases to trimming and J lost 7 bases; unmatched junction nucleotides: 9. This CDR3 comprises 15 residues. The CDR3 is CAISEGQVLGNEQFF. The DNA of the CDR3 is TGTGCCATCAGTGAAGGACAGGTTCTAGGGAATGAGCAGTTCTTC.

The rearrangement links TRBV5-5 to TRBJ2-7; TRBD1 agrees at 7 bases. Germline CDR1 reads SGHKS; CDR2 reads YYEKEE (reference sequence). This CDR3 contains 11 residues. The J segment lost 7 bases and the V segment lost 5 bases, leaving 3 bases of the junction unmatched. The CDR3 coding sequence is TGTGCCAGCAGGACAGGGCTGGAGCAGTACTTC. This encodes CASRTGLEQYF.

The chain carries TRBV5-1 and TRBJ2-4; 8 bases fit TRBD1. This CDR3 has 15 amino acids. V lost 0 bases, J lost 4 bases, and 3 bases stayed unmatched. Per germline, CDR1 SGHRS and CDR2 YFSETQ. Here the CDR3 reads CASSLVQGAKNIQYF. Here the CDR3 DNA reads TGCGCCAGCAGCTTGGTTCAGGGGGCGAAAAACATTCAGTACTTC.

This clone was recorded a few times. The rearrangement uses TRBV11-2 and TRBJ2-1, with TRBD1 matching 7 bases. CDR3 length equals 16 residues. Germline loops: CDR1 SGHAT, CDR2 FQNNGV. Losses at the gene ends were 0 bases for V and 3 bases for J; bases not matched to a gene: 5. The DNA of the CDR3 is TGTGCCAGCAGCTTAGAACCAGGGGGTTACTACAATGAGCAGTTCTTC. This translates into CASSLEPGGYYNEQFF.

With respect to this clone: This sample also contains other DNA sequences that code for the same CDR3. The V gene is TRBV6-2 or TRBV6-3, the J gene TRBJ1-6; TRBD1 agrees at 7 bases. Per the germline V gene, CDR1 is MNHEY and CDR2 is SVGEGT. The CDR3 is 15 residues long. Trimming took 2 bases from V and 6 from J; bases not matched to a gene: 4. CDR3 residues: CASSYGAGGNSPLHF. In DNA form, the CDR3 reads TGTGCCAGCAGTTACGGGGCAGGGGGTAATTCACCCCTCCACTTT.

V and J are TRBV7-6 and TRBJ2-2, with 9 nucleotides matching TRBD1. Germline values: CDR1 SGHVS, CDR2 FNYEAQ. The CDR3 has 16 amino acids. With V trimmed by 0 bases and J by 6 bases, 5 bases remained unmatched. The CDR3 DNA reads TGTGCCAGCAGCTTAGCGGCGGGACAGGGAGCCGGGGAGCTGTTTTTT. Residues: CASSLAAGQGAGELFF.

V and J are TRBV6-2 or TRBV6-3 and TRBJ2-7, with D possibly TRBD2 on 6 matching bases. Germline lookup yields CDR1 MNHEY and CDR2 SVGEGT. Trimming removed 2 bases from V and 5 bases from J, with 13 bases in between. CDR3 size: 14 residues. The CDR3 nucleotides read TGTGCCAGCAGTTACAGTCGGGAGTTTGACGAGCAGTACTTC. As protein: CASSYSREFDEQYF.

The CDR3 bases are TGTGCCAGCAGCTTAGGACGCGGGGAGCTGTTTTTT. It encodes CASSLGRGELFF. The chain recombines TRBV11-3 with TRBJ2-2; no clear D. CDR1 and CDR2 from the germline V gene are SGHNT and YENEEA. Trimming pared 1 base from V and 7 bases from J, leaving 4 bases between. The CDR3 is 12 residues long.

Here the CDR3 DNA reads TGCGCCAGCAACAGGGGGCCTAGCACAGATACGCAGTATTTT. Amino acid sequence: CASNRGPSTDTQYF. This chain joins TRBV10-2 and TRBJ2-3, with 9 nucleotides matching TRBD1. The V gene's germline CDR1 is WSHSY and CDR2 SAAADI. CDR3 length: 14 amino acids. J lost 0 bases, V lost 7 bases, and 2 bases had no gene match.

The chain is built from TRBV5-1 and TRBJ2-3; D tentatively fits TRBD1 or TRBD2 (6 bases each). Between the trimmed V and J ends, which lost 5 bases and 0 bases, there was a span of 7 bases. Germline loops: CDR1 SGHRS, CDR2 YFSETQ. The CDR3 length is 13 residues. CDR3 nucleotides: TGCGCCAGCAGGGGGGGCAGCACAGATACGCAGTATTTT. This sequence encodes CASRGGSTDTQYF.

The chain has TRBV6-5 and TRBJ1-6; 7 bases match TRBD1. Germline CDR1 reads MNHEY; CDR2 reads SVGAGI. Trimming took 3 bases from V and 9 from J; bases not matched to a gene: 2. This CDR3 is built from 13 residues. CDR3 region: CASSYNRGSPLHF. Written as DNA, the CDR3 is TGTGCCAGCAGTTATAACAGGGGTTCACCCCTCCACTTT.

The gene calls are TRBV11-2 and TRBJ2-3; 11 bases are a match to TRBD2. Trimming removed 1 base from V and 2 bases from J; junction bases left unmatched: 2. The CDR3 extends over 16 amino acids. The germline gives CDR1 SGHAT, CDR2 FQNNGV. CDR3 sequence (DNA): TGTGCCAGCAGCTTAGTAGCGGGAGGGATCACAGATACGCAGTATTTT. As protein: CASSLVAGGITDTQYF.